These 32 T cell receptor beta chains originate from one sample sequenced in a study of cytomegalovirus exposure and HLA in healthy donors. Primers included in the PCR were 60 Vbeta and 13 Jbeta primers. Measured with immunoSEQ multiplex PCR; TCRdb has only the in-frame clones, and not every one. The table shows approximately 180,000 clones, with about 86% occurring only once. The sample comprised PBMCs. Every receptor here comes from a woman aged 30 to 39 in good health and CMV-seronegative.

This clone was counted a few times. The chain recombines TRBV2 with TRBJ1-4; D call uncertain. The V end was cut by 10 bases, the J end by 3 bases, with 18 bases between. In germline, CDR1 is SNHLY, CDR2 FYNNEI. The CDR3 has 15 residues. As DNA, the CDR3 is TGTGCCACACACGCCACCCAGAACCCTAATGAAAAACTGTTTTTT. Protein sequence: CATHATQNPNEKLFF. Full variable domain (remainder filled in from reference TRBV2 and TRBJ1-4): EPEVTQTPSHQVTQMGQEVILRCVPISNHLYFYWYRQILGQKVEFLVSFYNNEISEKSEIFDDQFSVERPDGSNFTLKIRSTKLEDSAMYFCATHATQNPNEKLFFGSGTQLSVL.

The rearrangement links TRBV7-9 to TRBJ2-2, with D perhaps matching TRBD2 (6 bases). The CDR3 consists of 16 residues. Trimming cost V 5 bases and J 3 bases, with 16 bases left between them. The germline gives CDR1 SEHNR, CDR2 FQNEAQ (reference sequence). CDR3 in amino acids: CASSKKPGSDTGELFF. The DNA of the CDR3 is TGTGCCAGCAGCAAAAAGCCCGGGAGTGACACCGGGGAGCTGTTTTTT.

This chain uses TRBV7-9 with TRBJ2-5, with 7 bases that match TRBD2. After removal of 7 bases from V and 5 bases from J, the junction contained 10 bases not matched to a gene. The CDR3 has 14 amino acids. Germline V gene data show CDR1 as SEHNR and CDR2 as FQNEAQ (reference sequence). CDR3 sequence: CASTRGRAGETQYF. CDR3 sequence (DNA): TGTGCCAGCACCAGAGGGAGGGCGGGGGAGACCCAGTACTTC.

The chain is built from TRBV5-1 and TRBJ1-2; TRBD1 matches at 7 bases. The germline V gene encodes CDR1 SGHRS and CDR2 YFSETQ. This CDR3 has 17 residues. Trimming cost V 0 bases and J 4 bases; bases outside gene matches: 12. The CDR3: CASSLATHRTGSYGYTF. In nucleotides, the CDR3 is TGCGCCAGCAGCTTGGCCACCCATCGGACAGGCAGCTATGGCTACACCTTC.

The chain couples TRBV27 to TRBJ1-2, with 7 bases identical to TRBD1. With 0 bases clipped from V and 4 bases from J, the junction kept 5 bases outside the gene matches. The CDR3 runs to 15 residues. Germline V gives CDR1 MNHEY, CDR2 SMNVEV (reference sequence). CDR3 in DNA: TGTGCCAGCAGTTTATCCCCACAGGGGAGCTATGGCTACACCTTC. The encoded protein is CASSLSPQGSYGYTF.

The chain employs TRBV6-5 and TRBJ1-6; D unclear. Germline assignment: CDR1 MNHEY and CDR2 SVGAGI. This CDR3 is built from 14 residues. V was shortened by 5 bases and J by 10 bases, with 15 bases between the two germline ends. CDR3 coding DNA: TGTGCCAGCAGTGAATGGGCATCTTTATCACCCCTCCACTTT. It codes for CASSEWASLSPLHF.

This sequence joins TRBV10-3 and TRBJ2-5; no clear D gene. The CDR3 is made up of 16 amino acids. Germline CDR1 and CDR2: ENHRY and SYGVKD. The ends were cut back, 2 bases at V and 3 bases at J, with 16 bases in the middle. CDR3 region: CAISERVAQIKETQYF. CDR3 in DNA: TGTGCCATCAGTGAGCGGGTGGCGCAAATTAAAGAGACCCAGTACTTC.

This chain uses TRBV6-5 with TRBJ2-1, with 10 bases fitting TRBD2. The CDR3 has 14 amino acids. Trimming at V came to 2 bases and at J to 8 bases, leaving 3 bases not matched to a gene. The V gene's germline CDR1 is MNHEY and CDR2 SVGAGI. The CDR3: CASSYERGGHEQFF. For the CDR3, the DNA is TGTGCCAGCAGTTACGAGCGGGGGGGCCATGAGCAGTTCTTC.

V is TRBV4-3 and J is TRBJ1-2; D is unresolved. CDR3 length equals 17 residues. Trimming took off 0 bases at V and 5 bases at J, with 19 bases between the two ends. Germline V gene sequence: CDR1 LGHNA, CDR2 YSLEER. The CDR3 is CASSQDWAPGSAYGYTF. Written as DNA, the CDR3 is TGCGCCAGCAGCCAAGATTGGGCCCCGGGTAGCGCATATGGCTACACCTTC.

This clone was seen a single time. V gene TRBV6-1 combines with J gene TRBJ1-3; D unresolved. Trimming took 3 bases from V and 0 from J, leaving 12 bases between them. The CDR3 is 16 residues long. Germline V gene data show CDR1 as MNHNS and CDR2 as SASEGT. The DNA of the CDR3 is TGTGCCAGCAGTGACCGACACCCAAGCTCTGGAAACACCATATATTTT. Encoded protein: CASSDRHPSSGNTIYF.

This chain uses TRBV2 with TRBJ1-5; D is possibly TRBD1 (6 bases). The germline V gene has CDR1 SNHLY and CDR2 FYNNEI. This CDR3 has 13 residues. V was pared by 5 bases and J by 7 bases, with 12 bases between. The CDR3 DNA sequence: TGTGCCAGCAGTTCCGGACAGCTACAGCCCCAGCATTTT. Amino acid sequence: CASSSGQLQPQHF.

With regard to this clone: The junction does not match germline at one end; this may be a read error. This chain uses TRBV2 with TRBJ2-5; D not certain. The CDR3 runs to 14 residues. CDR1 is SNHLY, CDR2 FYNNEI, per germline. The CDR3 spells CVSIPTGYQETQYF. Here the CDR3 DNA reads TGTGTCAGCATTCCGACTGGGTACCAAGAGACCCAGTACTTC.

The chain recombines TRBV4-1 with TRBJ2-2; 7 bases align to TRBD1. Trimming took 4 bases from V and 1 from J; bases not matched to a gene: 6. The V gene's germline CDR1 is MGHRA and CDR2 YSYEKL. The CDR3 consists of 16 residues. This CDR3 is CASSLYRGRNTGELFF. As DNA, the CDR3 is TGCGCCAGCAGCCTCTACAGGGGACGGAACACCGGGGAGCTGTTTTTT.

The V gene is TRBV4-3, the J gene TRBJ2-7; the match to TRBD2 covers 9 bases. Losses at the gene ends were 0 bases for V and 5 bases for J; bases not matched to a gene: 8. This CDR3 comprises 16 residues. The germline V gene has CDR1 LGHNA and CDR2 YSLEER. DNA of the CDR3: TGCGCCAGCAGCCAAGAGGTAGCGGGAGAAGTCCACGAGCAGTACTTC. This encodes CASSQEVAGEVHEQYF.

This chain joins TRBV27 and TRBJ2-7; TRBD1 might be the D (7 bases). The CDR3 runs to 12 residues. With 2 bases removed from V and 6 bases from J, the gap between germline ends came to 8 bases. The germline V gene has CDR1 MNHEY and CDR2 SMNVEV (reference sequence). This chain's CDR3 is CASSLQGGEQYF. The CDR3 nucleotides read TGTGCCAGCAGTTTACAGGGGGGCGAGCAGTACTTC.

V usage is TRBV28 and J usage is TRBJ1-2; 8 bases line up with TRBD1. CDR3 size: 12 residues. Germline V lookup: CDR1 MDHEN, CDR2 SYDVKM. The J segment lost 7 bases and the V segment lost 8 bases, leaving 6 bases of the junction unmatched. CDR3 region: CASGQGSFGYTF. The CDR3 bases are TGTGCCAGCGGACAGGGTTCGTTTGGCTACACCTTC.

This clone was observed a few times. The V call is TRBV6-5, the J call TRBJ1-1; 9 nucleotides agree with TRBD1. The CDR3 is 14 amino acids. Trimming at V came to 4 bases and at J to 3 bases, leaving 3 bases not matched to a gene. CDR1 is MNHEY and CDR2 is SVGAGI in the germline V gene. CDR3: CASSFRTGDTEAFF. The CDR3 DNA reads as TGTGCCAGCAGTTTTCGGACAGGGGACACTGAAGCTTTCTTT.

V is TRBV7-8 and J is TRBJ2-7; tentative D call: TRBD1 (6 bases). In germline, CDR1 is SGHVS, CDR2 FQNEAQ. Between the trimmed V and J ends, which lost 5 bases and 2 bases, there was a span of 13 bases. The CDR3 is 14 residues long. The CDR3 loop is CASSTDRPTYEQYF. Written as DNA, the CDR3 is TGTGCCAGCAGCACCGACAGGCCAACCTACGAGCAGTACTTC.

Notes on this clone: Different DNA sequences within this sample yield the same CDR3. V gene TRBV19 combines with J gene TRBJ1-2; the match to TRBD1 covers 10 bases. This CDR3 region has 14 residues. Germline CDR1 reads LNHDA; CDR2 reads SQIVND (reference sequence). V lost 3 bases, J lost 4 bases, and 2 bases stayed unmatched. The CDR3 DNA reads TGTGCCAGTAGTATTGGGACAGGGGCCTATGGCTACACCTTC. Residues: CASSIGTGAYGYTF.

The chain carries TRBV5-4 and TRBJ2-2, with 14 bases that match TRBD2. Germline-derived CDR1 and CDR2 are SGHNT and YYREEE (reference sequence). The CDR3 contains 17 residues. With V trimmed by 4 bases and J by 3 bases, 5 bases remained unmatched. DNA of the CDR3: TGTGCCAGCAGCCTGACTAGCGGGAGGGATTACACCGGGGAGCTGTTTTTT. Protein sequence: CASSLTSGRDYTGELFF.

There are a few counts of this clone. The sample carries other DNA sequences with the same CDR3. The rearrangement links TRBV30 to TRBJ2-7; a weak D match, TRBD2 (6 bases). Trimming took 0 bases from V and 1 from J, leaving 10 bases between them. Germline V lookup: CDR1 GTSNPN, CDR2 SVGIG (reference sequence). The CDR3 has 14 residues. CDR3 residues: CAWSVLAGSYEQYF. CDR3 sequence (DNA): TGTGCCTGGAGTGTACTGGCGGGATCCTACGAGCAGTACTTC. Looking up the rest from reference TRBV30 and TRBJ2-7 gives the full variable domain: SQTIHQWPATLVQPVGSPLSLECTVEGTSNPNLYWYRQAAGRGLQLLFYSVGIGQISSEVPQNLSASRPQDRQFILSSKKLLLSDSGFYLCAWSVLAGSYEQYFGPGTRLTVT.

The chain couples TRBV29-1 to TRBJ2-3; D may be TRBD2 (7 bases). Germline V gene data show CDR1 as SQVTM and CDR2 as ANQGSEA. With 7 bases removed from V and 5 bases from J, the gap between germline ends came to 16 bases. This CDR3 contains 13 residues. The chain's CDR3 is CSAARGRGDTQYF. The CDR3 DNA follows: TGCAGCGCCGCGCGGGGGCGAGGAGATACGCAGTATTTT.

The CDR3 spells CASSLAGPNEQYF. DNA for the CDR3: TGTGCCAGCAGCCTAGCGGGCCCCAACGAGCAGTACTTC. The chain uses TRBV14 and TRBJ2-7; TRBD2 agrees at 7 bases. Germline V gene data show CDR1 as SGHDN and CDR2 as FVKESK. The CDR3 covers 13 residues. V shed 4 bases and J 5 bases; nucleotides not matched to a gene: 5.

This clone was seen a single time. CDR3 DNA: TGTGCCAGCAGCTTAAAGGGGTGGGCGGAAGAGACCCAGTACTTC. It encodes CASSLKGWAEETQYF. The gene calls are TRBV7-3 and TRBJ2-5; the D gene is possibly TRBD1 (5 bases). V lost 1 base, J lost 3 bases, and 12 bases lay in between. There are 15 residues in the CDR3. CDR1 is SGHTA and CDR2 is FQGTGA in the germline V gene.

The rearrangement joins TRBV28 to TRBJ2-7, with TRBD1 matching over 9 bases. V gave up 8 bases and J gave up 2 bases; unmatched junction bases: 7. The germline V gene has CDR1 MDHEN and CDR2 SYDVKM. The CDR3 length is 14 residues. The DNA for the CDR3 is TGTGCCAGCTCTGGACAGGGGAGGGCCTACGAGCAGTACTTC. Translation: CASSGQGRAYEQYF.

Only a few counts were recorded for this clone. V is TRBV4-1 and J is TRBJ1-1, with 7 bases that match TRBD1. The trim removed 1 base at V and 2 bases at J, leaving 7 bases unmatched. The germline V gene encodes CDR1 MGHRA and CDR2 YSYEKL. This CDR3 is 16 amino acids long. The CDR3 spells CASSQVQGVPNTEAFF. For the CDR3, the DNA is TGCGCCAGCAGCCAAGTGCAGGGGGTCCCTAACACTGAAGCTTTCTTT.

The chain couples TRBV21-1 to TRBJ2-2; TRBD1 is the table's D call, not checked against the DNA. TRBV21-1 is deemed a pseudogene. The CDR3 has 23 residues. CDR3 protein: CASSKGHGSRPLGQTKDSGELFF. The CDR3 DNA follows: TGTGCCAGCAGCAAAGGCCATGGGAGTAGGCCCCTGGGACAGACGAAGGATAGCGGGGAGCTGTTTTTT.

The rearrangement joins TRBV9 to TRBJ2-1, with unresolved D. Looked up from germline, CDR1 is SGDLS and CDR2 is YYNGEE. CDR3 length: 14 residues. V shed 0 bases and J shed 5 bases, with 9 bases lying between them. The CDR3 bases are TGTGCCAGCAGCGTAGGCGGTGTTAACAATGAGCAGTTCTTC. Translation: CASSVGGVNNEQFF.

The CDR3 DNA reads TGTGCCAGCAGCACTACGGCGTCGTTTGCCGGCGAGCAGTACTTC. It yields the protein CASSTTASFAGEQYF. The chain recombines TRBV7-9 with TRBJ2-7, with D unresolved. CDR1 is SEHNR and CDR2 is FQNEAQ in the germline V gene (reference sequence). The CDR3 has 15 amino acids. The V gene lost 5 bases and the J gene lost 6 bases, with 20 bases spanning the gap.

The V call is TRBV2, the J call TRBJ1-2; TRBD1 is a possible D gene (6 bases). The germline gives CDR1 SNHLY, CDR2 FYNNEI. The CDR3 sequence is 13 residues long. V was clipped by 1 base and J by 5 bases, with 8 bases between them. CDR3 residues: CASSEGQGYGYTF. CDR3 nucleotides: TGTGCCAGCAGTGAAGGGCAGGGGTATGGCTACACCTTC.

V is TRBV21-1 and J is TRBJ2-7; TRBD1 is the table's D call, not checked against the DNA. TRBV21-1 corresponds to a pseudogene. CDR3 length: 17 residues. The CDR3 protein is CASSKAPENGTGYEQYF. CDR3 DNA sequence: TGTGCCAGCAGCAAAGCGCCAGAAAACGGGACAGGTTACGAGCAGTACTTC.

The chain has TRBV2 and TRBJ1-3, with 7 nucleotides matching TRBD1. The CDR3 is made up of 16 amino acids. V was clipped by 5 bases and J by 0 bases; unmatched bases: 7. The germline gives CDR1 SNHLY, CDR2 FYNNEI. CDR3 loop: CASSRQGGTSGNTIYF. In nucleotides, the CDR3 is TGTGCCAGCAGTCGACAGGGAGGAACCTCTGGAAACACCATATATTTT.